Given below is one T cell receptor (beta chain) in context. Its antigen remains unidentified. The germline V gene encodes CDR1 SGHTA and CDR2 FQGNSA. This CDR3 is built from 16 residues. V was clipped by 2 bases and J by 8 bases, with 19 bases between them. Only CD45RO-negative cells positively selected for CCR7 counted as naive CD8 cells, so terminally differentiated effector memory CD45RA+ cells were excluded. The donors were adults (healthy and HIV-negative) with no recent acute infections or vaccinations. The data were obtained in a study of shared clonotypes between healthy human individuals. Data came from immunoSEQ multiplex PCR; TCRdb stores just in-frame clones and leaves some out. Here the sample spans fewer than 1 million clones, approximately 97% being singletons. Findings of the study overall: Non-shared clonotypes had lower generation probabilities than those shared by all four donors. Clonotypes that were shared across four donors made up around 5% of naive CD4 clonotypes.

The chain recombines TRBV7-2 with TRBJ2-4; tentative D call: TRBD1 (6 bases). Sequenced: naive CD8+ T cells sorted from blood. The TCR comes from a man aged 25-40 years in good health. The CDR3: CASSLRSGEGGDIQYF. CDR3 nucleotides: TGTGCCAGCAGCTTAAGGTCAGGGGAAGGGGGAGACATTCAGTACTTC.